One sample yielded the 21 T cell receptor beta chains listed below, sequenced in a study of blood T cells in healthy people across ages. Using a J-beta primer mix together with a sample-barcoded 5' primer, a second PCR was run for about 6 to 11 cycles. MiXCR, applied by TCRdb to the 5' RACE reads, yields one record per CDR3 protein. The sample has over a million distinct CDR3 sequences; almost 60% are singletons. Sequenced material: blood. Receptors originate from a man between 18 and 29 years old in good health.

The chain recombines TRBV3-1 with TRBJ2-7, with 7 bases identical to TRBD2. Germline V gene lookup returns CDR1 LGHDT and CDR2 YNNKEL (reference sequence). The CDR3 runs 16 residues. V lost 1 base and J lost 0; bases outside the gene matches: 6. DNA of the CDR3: TGTGCCAGCAGCCAAGGTCCTAGCGGATACTCCTACGAGCAGTACTTC. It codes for CASSQGPSGYSYEQYF.

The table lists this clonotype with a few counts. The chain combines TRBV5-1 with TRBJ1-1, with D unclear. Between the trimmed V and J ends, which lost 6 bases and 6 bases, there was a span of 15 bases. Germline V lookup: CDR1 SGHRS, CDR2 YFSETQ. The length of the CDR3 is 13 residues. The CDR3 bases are TGCGCCAGCAATGACGATTCGGGATCTGAAGCTTTCTTT. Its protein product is CASNDDSGSEAFF.

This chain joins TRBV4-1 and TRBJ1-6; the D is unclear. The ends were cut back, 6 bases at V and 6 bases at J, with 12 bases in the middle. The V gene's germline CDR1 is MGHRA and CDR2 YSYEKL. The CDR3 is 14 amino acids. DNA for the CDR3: TGCGCCAGCAGTCGCAGCTCGGTTAATTCACCCCTCCACTTT. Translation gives CASSRSSVNSPLHF.

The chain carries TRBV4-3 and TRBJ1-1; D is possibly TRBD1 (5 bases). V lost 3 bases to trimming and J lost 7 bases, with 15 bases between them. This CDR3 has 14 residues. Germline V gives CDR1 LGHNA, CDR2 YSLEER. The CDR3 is CASSQFSGEVEAFF. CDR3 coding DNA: TGCGCCAGCAGCCAGTTTTCGGGGGAAGTTGAAGCTTTCTTT.

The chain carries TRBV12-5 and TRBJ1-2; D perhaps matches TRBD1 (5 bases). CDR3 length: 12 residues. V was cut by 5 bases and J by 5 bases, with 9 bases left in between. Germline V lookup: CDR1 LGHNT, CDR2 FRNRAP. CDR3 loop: CASGQDNYGYTF. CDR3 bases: TGTGCTAGTGGTCAGGACAATTATGGCTACACCTTC.

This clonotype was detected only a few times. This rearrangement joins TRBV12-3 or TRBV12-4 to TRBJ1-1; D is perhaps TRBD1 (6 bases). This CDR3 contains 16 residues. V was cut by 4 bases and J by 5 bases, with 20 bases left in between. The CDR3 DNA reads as TGTGCCAGCAGTTCCCACTACAGGGATCTGGGGACTGAAGCTTTCTTT. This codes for CASSSHYRDLGTEAFF.

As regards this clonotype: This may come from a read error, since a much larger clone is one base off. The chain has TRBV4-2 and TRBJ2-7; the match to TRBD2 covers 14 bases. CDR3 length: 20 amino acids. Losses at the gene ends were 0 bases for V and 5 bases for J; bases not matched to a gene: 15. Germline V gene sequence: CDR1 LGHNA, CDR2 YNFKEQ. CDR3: CASSQEGGFGLAGGSDEQYF. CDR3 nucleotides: TGTGCCAGCAGCCAAGAAGGGGGATTTGGACTAGCGGGAGGTTCCGACGAGCAGTACTTC.

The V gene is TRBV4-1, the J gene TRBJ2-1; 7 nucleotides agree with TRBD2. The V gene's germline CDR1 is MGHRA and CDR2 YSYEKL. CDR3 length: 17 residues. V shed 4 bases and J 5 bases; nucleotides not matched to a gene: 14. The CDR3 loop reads CASSPILLAGVNNEQFF. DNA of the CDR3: TGCGCCAGCAGCCCCATCCTCCTCGCGGGGGTAAACAATGAGCAGTTCTTC.

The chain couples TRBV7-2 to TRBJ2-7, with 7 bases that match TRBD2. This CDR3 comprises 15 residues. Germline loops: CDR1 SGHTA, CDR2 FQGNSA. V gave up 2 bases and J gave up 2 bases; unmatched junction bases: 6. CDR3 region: CASSLRLGGPYEQYF. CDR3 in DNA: TGTGCCAGCAGCTTAAGGTTGGGAGGGCCCTACGAGCAGTACTTC. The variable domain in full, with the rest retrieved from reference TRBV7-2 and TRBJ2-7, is GAGVSQSPSNKVTEKGKDVELRCDPISGHTALYWYRQSLGQGLEFLIYFQGNSAPDKSGLPSDRFSAERTGGSVSTLTIQRTQQEDSAVYLCASSLRLGGPYEQYFGPGTRLTVT.

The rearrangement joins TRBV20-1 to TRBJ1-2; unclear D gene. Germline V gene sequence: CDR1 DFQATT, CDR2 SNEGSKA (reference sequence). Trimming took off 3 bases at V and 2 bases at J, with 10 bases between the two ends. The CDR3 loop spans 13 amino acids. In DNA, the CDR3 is TGCAGTGCTAGTTCTGGGGAGAACTATGGCTACACCTTC. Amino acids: CSASSGENYGYTF.

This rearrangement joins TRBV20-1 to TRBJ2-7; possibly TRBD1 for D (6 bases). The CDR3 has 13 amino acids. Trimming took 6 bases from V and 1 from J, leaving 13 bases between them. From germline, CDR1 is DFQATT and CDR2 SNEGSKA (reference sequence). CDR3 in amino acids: CSATTGASYEQYF. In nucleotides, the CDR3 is TGCAGTGCCACGACAGGCGCGTCCTACGAGCAGTACTTC.

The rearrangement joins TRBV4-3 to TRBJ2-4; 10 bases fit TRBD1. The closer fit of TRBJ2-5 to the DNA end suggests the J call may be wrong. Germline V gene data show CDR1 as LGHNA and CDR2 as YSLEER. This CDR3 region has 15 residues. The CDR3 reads CASSQGQGAFETQYF. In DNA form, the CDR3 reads TGCGCCAGCAGCCAAGGACAGGGGGCTTTTGAGACCCAGTACTTC.

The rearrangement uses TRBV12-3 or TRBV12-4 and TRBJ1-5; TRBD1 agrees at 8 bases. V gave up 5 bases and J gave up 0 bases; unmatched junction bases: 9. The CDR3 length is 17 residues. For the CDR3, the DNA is TGTGCCAGCAGTCCAGGGGACAGGCGACATAGCAATCAGCCCCAGCATTTT. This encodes CASSPGDRRHSNQPQHF.

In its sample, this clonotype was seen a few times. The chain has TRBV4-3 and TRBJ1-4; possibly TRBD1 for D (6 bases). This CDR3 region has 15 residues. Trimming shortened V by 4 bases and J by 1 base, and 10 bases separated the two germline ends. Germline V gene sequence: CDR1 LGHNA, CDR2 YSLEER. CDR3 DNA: TGCGCCAGCAGCCCCATACAGGGAACTAATGAAAAACTGTTTTTT. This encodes CASSPIQGTNEKLFF.

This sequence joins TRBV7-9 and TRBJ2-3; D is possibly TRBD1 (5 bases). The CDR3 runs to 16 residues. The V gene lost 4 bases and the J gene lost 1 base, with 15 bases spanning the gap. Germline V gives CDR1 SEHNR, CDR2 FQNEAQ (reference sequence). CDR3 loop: CASSSQTAKGTDTQYF. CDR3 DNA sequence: TGTGCCAGCAGCTCCCAGACAGCTAAGGGCACAGATACGCAGTATTTT.

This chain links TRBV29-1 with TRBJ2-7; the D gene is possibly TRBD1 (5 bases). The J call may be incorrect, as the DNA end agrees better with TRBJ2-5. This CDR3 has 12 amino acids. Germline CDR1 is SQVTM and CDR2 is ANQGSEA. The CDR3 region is CSVVRGRETQYF. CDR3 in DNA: TGCAGCGTTGTTAGGGGCCGGGAGACCCAGTACTTC.

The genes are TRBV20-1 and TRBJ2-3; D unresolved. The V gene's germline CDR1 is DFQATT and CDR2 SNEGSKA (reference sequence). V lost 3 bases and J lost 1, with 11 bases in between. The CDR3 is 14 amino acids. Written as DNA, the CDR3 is TGCAGTGCTAGTCTATCAGGCGGCACAGATACGCAGTATTTT. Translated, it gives CSASLSGGTDTQYF.

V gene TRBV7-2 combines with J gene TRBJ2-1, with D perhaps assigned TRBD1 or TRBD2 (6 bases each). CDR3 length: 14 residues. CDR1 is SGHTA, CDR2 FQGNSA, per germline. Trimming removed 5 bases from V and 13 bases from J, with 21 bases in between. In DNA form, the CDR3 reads TGTGCCAGCAGCGCGGGACAACCCTCGGAGACCCAGTTCTTC. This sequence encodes CASSAGQPSETQFF.

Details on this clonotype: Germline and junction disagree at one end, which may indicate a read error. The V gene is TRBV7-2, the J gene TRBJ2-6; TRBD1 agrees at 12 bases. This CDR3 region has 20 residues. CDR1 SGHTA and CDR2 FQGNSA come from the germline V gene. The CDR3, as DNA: TGTGCCAGCAGCACGGGACAGGGGGCTATACTATTCTCTGGGGCCAACGTCCAGACTTTC. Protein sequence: CASSTGQGAILFSGANVQTF.

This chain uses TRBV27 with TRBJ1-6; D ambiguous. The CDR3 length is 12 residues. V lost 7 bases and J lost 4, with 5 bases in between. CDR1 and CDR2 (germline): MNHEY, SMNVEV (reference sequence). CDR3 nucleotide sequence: TGTGCCAGCACGCAATATAATTCACCCCTCCACTTT. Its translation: CASTQYNSPLHF.

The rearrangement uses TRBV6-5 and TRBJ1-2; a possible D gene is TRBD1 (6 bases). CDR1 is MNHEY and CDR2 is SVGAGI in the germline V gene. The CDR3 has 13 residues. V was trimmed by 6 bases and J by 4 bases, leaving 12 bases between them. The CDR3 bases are TGTGCCAGCAGAGACGGACAGCCCTATGGCTACACCTTC. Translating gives CASRDGQPYGYTF.